What follows are 13 T cell receptor beta chains derived from one specimen sequenced in a study of cytomegalovirus exposure and HLA in healthy donors. The PCR had 60 Vbeta and 13 Jbeta primers. Produced via immunoSEQ multiplex PCR; TCRdb's table is partial and in-frame only. Of roughly 150,000 clones in the sample, approximately 80% were seen once. Sequencing input: PBMCs. The origin of the receptors is a male donor in good health and CMV-seronegative.

The gene calls are TRBV11-2 and TRBJ2-7; D might be TRBD1 (5 bases). The CDR3 is 16 amino acids. The V and J ends lost 5 bases and 2 bases respectively, with 19 bases between them. The germline V gene has CDR1 SGHAT and CDR2 FQNNGV. CDR3 loop: CASSPDTGPPPYEQYF. The CDR3 nucleotides are TGTGCCAGCAGCCCGGACACCGGACCACCTCCCTACGAGCAGTACTTC.

The chain combines TRBV19 with TRBJ1-4; 7 positions agree with TRBD1. The germline V gene encodes CDR1 LNHDA and CDR2 SQIVND (reference sequence). Losses at the gene ends were 5 bases for V and 11 bases for J; bases not matched to a gene: 8. The CDR3 runs 13 residues. In DNA, the CDR3 is TGTGCCAGTAGTTCCTTAGACAGGGAGAAACTGTTTTTT. It translates to CASSSLDREKLFF.

The chain links TRBV5-8 to TRBJ2-3; 10 bases fit TRBD2. The length of the CDR3 is 17 residues. V lost 0 bases to trimming and J lost 2 bases; unmatched junction nucleotides: 6. CDR1 is SGHTS, CDR2 YDEGEE, per germline. The CDR3 DNA sequence: TGTGCCAGCAGCTTGGCGGGGACTAGCGAGCCCACAGATACGCAGTATTTT. As protein: CASSLAGTSEPTDTQYF.

The genes are TRBV9 and TRBJ2-1; 8 bases match TRBD2. Per the germline V gene, CDR1 is SGDLS and CDR2 is YYNGEE. There are 14 residues in the CDR3. Losses at the gene ends were 6 bases for V and 10 bases for J; bases not matched to a gene: 12. CDR3 residues: CASNEGLEGWEQFF. CDR3 in DNA: TGTGCCAGCAACGAGGGACTAGAGGGGTGGGAGCAGTTCTTC.

The chain carries TRBV4-2 and TRBJ2-5; 15 nucleotides agree with TRBD2. The J segment lost 2 bases and the V segment lost 0 bases, leaving 7 bases of the junction unmatched. In germline, CDR1 is LGHNA, CDR2 YNFKEQ. The CDR3 totals 19 residues. The CDR3 spells CASSQDPNGLAGGQETQYF. The CDR3 DNA sequence: TGTGCCAGCAGCCAAGATCCCAACGGACTAGCGGGGGGGCAAGAGACCCAGTACTTC.

V and J are TRBV28 and TRBJ2-3; D might be TRBD2 (5 bases). Germline V gene lookup returns CDR1 MDHEN and CDR2 SYDVKM. V gave up 5 bases and J gave up 5 bases, with 20 bases separating them. This CDR3 contains 16 residues. The CDR3 DNA reads as TGTGCCAGCAGTCCCTCCGGAGGCGGGCGGGTAGATACGCAGTATTTT. It translates to CASSPSGGGRVDTQYF.

This clone was picked up a small number of times. The chain joins TRBV5-5 to TRBJ1-4; D possibly corresponds to TRBD1 (6 bases). With 4 bases removed from V and 8 bases from J, the gap between germline ends came to 15 bases. CDR1 is SGHKS, CDR2 YYEKEE, per germline (reference sequence). CDR3 length: 14 amino acids. The CDR3 here is CASSAGGAGEKLFF. The CDR3 DNA follows: TGTGCCAGCAGCGCGGGGGGGGCTGGAGAAAAACTGTTTTTT.

This clone was detected only a few times. This chain joins TRBV7-2 and TRBJ1-1; D is ambiguous. Trimming removed 2 bases at V and 5 bases at J, with 9 bases between. The CDR3 consists of 13 residues. Germline assignment: CDR1 SGHTA and CDR2 FQGNSA. The CDR3 spells CASSLFRGTEAFF. In DNA, the CDR3 is TGTGCCAGCAGCTTATTCCGGGGAACTGAAGCTTTCTTT.

This clone appeared a single time. This rearrangement joins TRBV6-5 to TRBJ2-7; D unresolved. The CDR3 contains 16 residues. Trimming removed 0 bases from V and 4 bases from J, with 16 bases in between. Per germline, CDR1 MNHEY and CDR2 SVGAGI. The CDR3 spells CASSYSSTLSRYEQYF. CDR3 in DNA: TGTGCCAGCAGTTACTCGAGTACACTATCCCGATACGAGCAGTACTTC.

V is TRBV28 and J is TRBJ1-4; TRBD1 agrees at 8 bases. The junction had 10 bases not matched to a gene; V was cut back by 8 bases and J by 8 bases. Per germline, CDR1 MDHEN and CDR2 SYDVKM. This CDR3 has 14 residues. CDR3 sequence reads: CASLPTGEGEKLFF. Written as DNA, the CDR3 is TGTGCCAGCCTCCCGACAGGGGAGGGAGAAAAACTGTTTTTT. Using reference TRBV28 and TRBJ1-4 for the parts outside the CDR3, the full variable domain is DVKVTQSSRYLVKRTGEKVFLECVQDMDHENMFWYRQDPGLGLRLIYFSYDVKMKEKGDIPEGYSVSREKKERFSLILESASTNQTSMYLCASLPTGEGEKLFFGSGTQLSVL.

Regarding this clone: The sample has other DNA sequences that encode this CDR3 too. The J gene is TRBJ1-5, the V gene TRBV18; D possibly corresponds to TRBD1 (5 bases). The CDR3 runs to 14 residues. V dropped 2 bases and J dropped 7 bases, with 12 bases sitting between them. In germline, CDR1 is KGHSH, CDR2 LQKENI. The CDR3 sequence is CASSPGREGQPQHF. The CDR3 DNA reads as TGTGCCAGCTCACCAGGTCGGGAGGGGCAGCCCCAGCATTTT.

On this clone: Germline and junction disagree at one end, which may indicate a read error. The chain joins TRBV6-5 to TRBJ1-5; the match to TRBD1 covers 7 bases. In germline, CDR1 is MNHEY, CDR2 SVGAGI. The CDR3 is made up of 16 amino acids. CDR3 in amino acids: CASSYYRGLGNQPQHF. CDR3 nucleotide sequence: TGTGCCAGCAGCTACTACAGGGGACTAGGCAATCAGCCCCAGCATTTT.

Note on this clone: At one end the junction does not follow the germline gene, possibly because of a read error. J is TRBJ2-4 and V is TRBV4-3; weak D call: TRBD1 (5 bases). This CDR3 has 17 amino acids. Germline V gene data show CDR1 as LGHNA and CDR2 as YSLEER. CDR3 in DNA: TGCGCCAGCAGCCAAGAAGTCCGTAGACAGTACAAAAACAGTCAGTACTTC. It translates to CASSQEVRRQYKNSQYF.